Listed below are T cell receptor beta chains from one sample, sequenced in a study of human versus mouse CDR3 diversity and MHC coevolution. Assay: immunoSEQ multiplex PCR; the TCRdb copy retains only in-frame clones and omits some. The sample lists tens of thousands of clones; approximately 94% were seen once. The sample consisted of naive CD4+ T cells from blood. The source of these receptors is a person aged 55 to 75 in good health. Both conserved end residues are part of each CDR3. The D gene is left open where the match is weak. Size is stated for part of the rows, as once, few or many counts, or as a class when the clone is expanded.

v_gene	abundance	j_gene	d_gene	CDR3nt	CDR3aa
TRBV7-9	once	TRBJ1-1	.	TGTGCCAGCAGCTTAGGGGGGCTACCCAACACTGAAGCTTTCTTT	CASSLGGLPNTEAFF
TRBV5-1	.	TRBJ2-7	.	TGCGCCAGCAGCAGTACAGCTTCCTACGAGCAGTACTTC	CASSSTASYEQYF
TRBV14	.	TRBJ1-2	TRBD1	TGTGCCAGCAGCCCTACAGGGGCTTATGGCTACACCTTC	CASSPTGAYGYTF
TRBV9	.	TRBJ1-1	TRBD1	TGTGCCAGCAGCCCCCGGACAGGCCAGAACACTGAAGCTTTCTTT	CASSPRTGQNTEAFF
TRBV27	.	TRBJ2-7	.	TGTGCCAGCAGTTTATCAAGAGGGACCTACGAGCAGTACTTC	CASSLSRGTYEQYF
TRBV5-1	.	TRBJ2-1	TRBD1	TGCGCCAGCAGCAGTACAGGGGGCAACTACAATGAGCAGTTCTTC	CASSSTGGNYNEQFF
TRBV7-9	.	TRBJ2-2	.	TGTGCCAGCATCCTCTCGAGGGGGTGGAACACCGGGGAGCTGTTTTTT	CASILSRGWNTGELFF
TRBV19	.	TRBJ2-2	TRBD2	TGTGCCAGTAGTATAGCACTAGCGGGCGGCGGGGAGCTGTTTTTT	CASSIALAGGGELFF
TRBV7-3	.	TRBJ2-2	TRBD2	TGTGCCAGCAGCTTTTACGGGACTAGCCCCGGGGAGCTGTTTTTT	CASSFYGTSPGELFF
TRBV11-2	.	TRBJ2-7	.	TGTGCCAGCAGCTTAGCGTACGAGCAGTACTTC	CASSLAYEQYF
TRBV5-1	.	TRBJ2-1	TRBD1	TGCGCCAGCGGCCCGGACAGGGAGGTCTACAATGAGCAGTTCTTC	CASGPDREVYNEQFF
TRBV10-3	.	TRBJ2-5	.	TGTGCCATCAGTGAGGGCAGGGGTCCCCAACAGACCCAGTACTTC	CAISEGRGPQQTQYF
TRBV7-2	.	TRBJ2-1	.	TGTGCCAGCAGCTTAGGTCCAGGGGAGGGCAATGAGCAGTTCTTC	CASSLGPGEGNEQFF
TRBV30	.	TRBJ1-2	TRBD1	TGTGCCTGGATAACCGGCAGGGGGACCTATGGCTACACCTTC	CAWITGRGTYGYTF
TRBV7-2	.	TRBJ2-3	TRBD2	TGTGCCAGCAGCTTAGGGGGACTAGCGGGAGGGCCACTAACAGATACGCAGTATTTT	CASSLGGLAGGPLTDTQYF
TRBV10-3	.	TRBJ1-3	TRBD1	TGTGCCATCAGGGATACAGGGGAAAGTTCTGGAAACACCATATATTTT	CAIRDTGESSGNTIYF
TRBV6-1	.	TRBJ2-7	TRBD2	TGTGCCAGCTATCGGACTAGCGGCCCCTACGAGCAGTACTTC	CASYRTSGPYEQYF
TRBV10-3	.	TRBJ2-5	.	TGTGCCATCAGGACAGGCGGACAAGAGACCCAGTACTTC	CAIRTGGQETQYF
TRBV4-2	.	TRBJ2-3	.	TGTGCCAGCAGCCAAGAGTGGCAGGAATCCAGGTATACGCAGTATTTT	CASSQEWQESRYTQYF
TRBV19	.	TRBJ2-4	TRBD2	TGTGCCAGTAGGGGATTAACGGGAGGGCCCGTCGCCAAAAACATTCAGTACTTC	CASRGLTGGPVAKNIQYF
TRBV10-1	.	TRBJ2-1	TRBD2	TGCGCCAGCAGTTCTAGCGGGGGAAGGAGCAATGAGCAGTTCTTC	CASSSSGGRSNEQFF
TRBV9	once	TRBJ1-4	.	TGTGCCAGCAGCGTAGGCGTAGGGGGGGTTGAAGAAAAACTGTTTTTT	CASSVGVGGVEEKLFF
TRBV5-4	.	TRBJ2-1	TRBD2	TGTGCCAGCAGCTCCGGGACTAGCGGGACTTCGCAGTTCTTC	CASSSGTSGTSQFF
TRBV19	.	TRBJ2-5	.	TGTGCCAGTAGTGCTCGAGCCCCGGAGACCCAGTACTTC	CASSARAPETQYF
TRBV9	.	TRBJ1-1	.	TGTGCCAGCAGCACGGACATGAACACTGAAGCTTTCTTT	CASSTDMNTEAFF
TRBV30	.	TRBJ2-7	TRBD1	TGTGCCTGGACCCCCCTCGGGACAGGGTCTTTCTACGAGCAGTACTTC	CAWTPLGTGSFYEQYF
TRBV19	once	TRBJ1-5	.	TGTGCCAGTAGTATGGGTGGCGGCGATCAGCCCCAGCATTTT	CASSMGGGDQPQHF
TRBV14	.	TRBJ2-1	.	TGTGCCAGCAGCCAAGTGGCCGTCTACAATGAGCAGTTCTTC	CASSQVAVYNEQFF
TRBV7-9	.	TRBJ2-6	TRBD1	TGTGCCAGCAGCCCCTCAGGGGGCTCTGGGGCCAACGTCCTGACTTTC	CASSPSGGSGANVLTF
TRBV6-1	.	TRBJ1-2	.	TGTGCCAGCAGTCCGACACCGAACTATGGCTACACCTTC	CASSPTPNYGYTF
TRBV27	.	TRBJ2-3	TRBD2	TGTGCCAGCAGTGTACTAGCGGGAGGGCCAGTCGGTACAGATACGCAGTATTTT	CASSVLAGGPVGTDTQYF
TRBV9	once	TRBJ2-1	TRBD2	TGTGCCAGCAGCAGGACTAGCGCTTACAATGAGCAGTTCTTC	CASSRTSAYNEQFF
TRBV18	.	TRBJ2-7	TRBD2	TGTGCCAGCTCTCGGGGGGTCCCCCCCTACGAGCAGTACTTC	CASSRGVPPYEQYF
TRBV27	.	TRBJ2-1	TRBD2	TGTGCCAGCAGTTTCAAAGCGGCGGGGGTCTTCACTGAGCAGTTCTTC	CASSFKAAGVFTEQFF
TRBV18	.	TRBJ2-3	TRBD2	TGTGCCAGCTCCCCGAGCGGGAGAGGGGGCACAGATACGCAGTATTTT	CASSPSGRGGTDTQYF
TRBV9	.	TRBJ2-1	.	TGTGCCAGCAGCGCCGGAGGGAGCTCCTACAATGAGCAGTTCTTC	CASSAGGSSYNEQFF
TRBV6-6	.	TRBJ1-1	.	TGTGCCAGCAGGGACCTCGGGGACACTGAAGCTTTCTTT	CASRDLGDTEAFF
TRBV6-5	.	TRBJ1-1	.	TGTGCCAGCAGGGCGGGGGGAACTGAAGCTTTCTTT	CASRAGGTEAFF
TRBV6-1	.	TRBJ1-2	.	TGTGCCAGCAGTTCCTTTCAGACAGTTAACTATGGCTACACCTTC	CASSSFQTVNYGYTF
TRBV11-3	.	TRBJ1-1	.	TGTGCCAGCAGCTCGGGACTGGGGAACACTGAAGCTTTCTTT	CASSSGLGNTEAFF
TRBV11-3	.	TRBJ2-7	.	TGTGCCAGCAGCTTCGACAGGTTCTCCTACGAGCAGTACTTC	CASSFDRFSYEQYF
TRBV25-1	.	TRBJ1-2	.	TGTGCCAGCAGTTTCAGCGGGGCAGGGGTTAGGTATGGCTACACCTTC	CASSFSGAGVRYGYTF
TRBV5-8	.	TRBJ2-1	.	TGTGCCAGCAGCTTGGGGACTCCCGGTGAGCAGTTCTTC	CASSLGTPGEQFF
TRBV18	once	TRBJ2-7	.	TGTGCCAGCTCACCAGTTGGTGGCGGCGAGCAGTACTTC	CASSPVGGGEQYF
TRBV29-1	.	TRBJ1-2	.	TGCAGCCTCTCAAGTGGGGGAGGGAATGGCTACACCTTC	CSLSSGGGNGYTF
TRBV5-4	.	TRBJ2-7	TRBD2	TGTGCCAGCAGCTTGAGTGGAGGACTAGCGGGAGGGATTTACGAGCAGTACTTC	CASSLSGGLAGGIYEQYF
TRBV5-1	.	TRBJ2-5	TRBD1	TGCGCCAGCAGCTCGGGACAGGGTAAGGAGACCCAGTACTTC	CASSSGQGKETQYF
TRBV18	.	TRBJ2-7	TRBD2	TGTGCCAGCTCACCGGGACTCGGACTAGACGAGCAGTACTTC	CASSPGLGLDEQYF
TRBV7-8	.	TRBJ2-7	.	TGTGCCAGCAGCCTAGATCAGGGTTACGAGCAGTACTTC	CASSLDQGYEQYF
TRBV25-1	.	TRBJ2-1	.	TGTGCCAGCAGTCGACTAGACATCAACAATGAGCAGTTCTTC	CASSRLDINNEQFF
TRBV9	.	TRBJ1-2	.	TGTGCCAGCAGCCCTCGACAGGCCAGGTCGGGCTACACCTTC	CASSPRQARSGYTF
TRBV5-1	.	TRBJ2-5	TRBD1	TGCGCCAGCAGCTTTGAGGGGGCCGGCCAAGAGACCCAGTACTTC	CASSFEGAGQETQYF
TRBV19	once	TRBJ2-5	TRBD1	TGTGCCAGTGCCCCCTTGGGACAGGGTGGCCAAGAGACCCAGTACTTC	CASAPLGQGGQETQYF
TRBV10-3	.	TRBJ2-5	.	TGTGCCATCAGTGGGGGAGGAGAAGAGACCCAGTACTTC	CAISGGGEETQYF
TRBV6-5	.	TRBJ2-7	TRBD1	TGTGCCAGCAGTCAGGGGGCTCGCTACGAGCAGTACTTC	CASSQGARYEQYF
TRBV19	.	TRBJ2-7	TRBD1	TGTGCCAGTAGTCCAAGGGACAGATGGTACGAGCAGTACTTC	CASSPRDRWYEQYF
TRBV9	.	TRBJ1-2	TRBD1	TGTGCCAGCAGCGTAGAGGGACAGGGGTCTGGCTACACCTTC	CASSVEGQGSGYTF
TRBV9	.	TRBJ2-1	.	TGTGTCAGCAGCGTAGCGGACAAACCCTACAATGAGCAGTTCTTC	CVSSVADKPYNEQFF
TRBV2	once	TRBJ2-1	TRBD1	TGTGCCAGCAGGAGGGGGCTTGCGGATGAGCAGTTCTTC	CASRRGLADEQFF
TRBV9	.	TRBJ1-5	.	TGTGCCAGCAGCGCCGACGAGCGGCAGCCCCAGCATTTT	CASSADERQPQHF